This T cell receptor (beta chain) was observed in a study of T cell responses to AZD1222 COVID-19 vaccine. Study results and caveats: Close to half of all spike-specific TCRs reportedly target regions of the variants that are unmutated. An increase in Spike-specific TCR breadth and depth was observed after two AZD1222 doses.

Method: immunoSEQ multiplex PCR; TCRdb's copy keeps in-frame clones and lacks some. The sample shows over 150,000 clones, over 75% of them seen only once. Deletions cut 4 bases from V and 6 bases from J, with 20 bases between. CDR3 size: 15 residues. From germline, CDR1 is SGHNT and CDR2 YYREEE (reference sequence). A word on this clone: Its cognate antigen is unknown.

The sample here was peripheral blood, taken on day 0 of AZD1222 vaccination. The sequence was obtained from an adult in good health. This sequence joins TRBV5-4 and TRBJ2-7; D possibly corresponds to TRBD2 (5 bases). In DNA, the CDR3 is TGTGCCAGCAGCGTTGCGGGCATAGGTCCTAGCGAGCAGTACTTC. Translated: CASSVAGIGPSEQYF.